Listed below are T cell receptor beta chains from one sample, sequenced in a study of blood T cell repertoires in COVID-19. Measured with immunoSEQ multiplex PCR; TCRdb has only the in-frame clones, and not every one. The data show about 160,000 clones, approximately 80% seen once. The sequencing sample was made of peripheral blood. Receptor source: a man aged 55 to 69 with acute or convalescent COVID-19. Both conserved end residues are part of each CDR3. A D gene is named only where the DNA matches it firmly. Clone size is not always given. Where it is, it says once, few, many or a class for expanded clones.

>TRBJ1-3|TRBD1|few|TRBV13
TGTGCCAGCAGCTTAGAAGGACAGGTCCAAAACACCATATATTTT
CASSLEGQVQNTIYF
>TRBJ2-1|TRBD1|once|TRBV13
TGTGCCAGCAGCGGATTCCGGGACAGCTACAATGAGCAGTTCTTC
CASSGFRDSYNEQFF
>TRBJ2-1|TRBD2|-|TRBV2
TGTGCCAGCAGTGAATCCTCGCGGGGGGGCCCTAATGAGCAGTTCTTC
CASSESSRGGPNEQFF
>TRBJ2-2|TRBD1|-|TRBV11-2
TGTGCCAGCAGCTTAGGACAGGGCACCGGGGAGCTGTTTTTT
CASSLGQGTGELFF
>TRBJ2-5|TRBD2|few|TRBV5-4
TGTGCCAGCACCTTAGCGGGGGTGGACCAAGAGACCCAGTACTTC
CASTLAGVDQETQYF
>TRBJ2-7|TRBD1|-|TRBV9
TGTGCCAGCAGCGCTTATGGGACAGGGAACGAGCAGTACTTC
CASSAYGTGNEQYF
>TRBJ1-1|TRBD1|many|TRBV19
TGTGCCAGTAGTTTCACAGGGGGCGCGGGCACTGAAGCTTTCTTT
CASSFTGGAGTEAFF
>TRBJ1-4|-|-|TRBV6-5
TGTGCCAGCATGCCTCCGGGGGGCGGTGAAAAACTGTTTTTT
CASMPPGGGEKLFF
>TRBJ2-5|-|-|TRBV24-1
TGTGCCACCAGTGATTTGAGGGGGGAGACCCAGTACTTC
CATSDLRGETQYF
>TRBJ2-2|-|once|TRBV3-1/TRBV3-2
TGTGCCAGCAGTCGGGACTTCACCGGGGAGCTGTTTTTT
CASSRDFTGELFF
>TRBJ1-5|-|-|TRBV13
TGTGCCAGCAGCTTAGGCCTTCAGCCCCAGCATTTT
CASSLGLQPQHF
>TRBJ1-2|-|-|TRBV9
TGTGCCAGCAGCGTAGATGCTGCTCGGGGGGTAACCTTC
CASSVDAARGVTF
>TRBJ2-7|-|-|TRBV5-1
TGCGCCAGCAGCTTGGGTCTCGAGCAGTACTTC
CASSLGLEQYF
>TRBJ1-1|TRBD1|-|TRBV19
TGTGCCAGCAGACAGGGTCGTGATGAAGCTTTCTTT
CASRQGRDEAFF
>TRBJ2-2|-|few|TRBV9
TGTGCCAGCAGCGAAACTAGTCACACCGGGGAGCTGTTTTTT
CASSETSHTGELFF
>TRBJ2-7|-|-|TRBV10-1
TGCGCCAGCAGTGAGTCGCTACAGGGTAACTACGAGCAGTACTTC
CASSESLQGNYEQYF
>TRBJ1-1|-|-|TRBV5-6
TGTGCCAGCAGCTTGGGACTCGGCACTGAAGCTTTCTTT
CASSLGLGTEAFF
>TRBJ2-1|-|-|TRBV2
TGTGCCAGCATCGGGGACTCTTCTGACTACAATGAGCAGTTCTTC
CASIGDSSDYNEQFF
>TRBJ2-3|TRBD2|once|TRBV6-6
TGTGCCAGCAGTTCGACTCAGGGAGGGTATACGCAGTATTTT
CASSSTQGGYTQYF
>TRBJ2-7|-|-|TRBV6-6
TGTGCCAGCAGAATGACCAGGGGCTCCTACGAGCAGTACTTC
CASRMTRGSYEQYF
>TRBJ1-2|TRBD1|-|TRBV29-1
TGCAGCGTTGAAGGACAGGGGCCCCATATGTCAAGGTACACCTTC
CSVEGQGPHMSRYTF